These 29 T cell receptor beta chains were sequenced from one sample in a study of blood T cell repertoires in COVID-19. Measured with immunoSEQ multiplex PCR; TCRdb has only the in-frame clones, and not every one. The sample lists about 150,000 clones, approximately 85% occurring once. Sample: peripheral blood. The receptors derive from an older woman with COVID-19, enrolled during active disease.

The chain joins TRBV25-1 to TRBJ1-3, with no clear D. The CDR3 sequence is 14 residues long. Germline CDR1 MGHDK, CDR2 SYGVNS. V lost 0 bases and J 4 bases, leaving 7 bases between the germline ends. The CDR3 sequence: CASSEYGVGNTIYF. The CDR3 DNA reads TGTGCCAGCAGTGAATACGGGGTCGGAAACACCATATATTTT.

A single count supports this clone. J is TRBJ1-1 and V is TRBV5-4; 8 nucleotides match TRBD1. From germline, CDR1 is SGHNT and CDR2 YYREEE (reference sequence). V gave up 5 bases and J gave up 2 bases; unmatched junction bases: 5. CDR3 length equals 14 residues. CDR3 protein: CASSADRANTEAFF. CDR3 nucleotide sequence: TGTGCCAGCAGTGCGGACAGGGCCAACACTGAAGCTTTCTTT. Drawing the rest from reference TRBV5-4 and TRBJ1-1, the complete variable domain is ETGVTQSPTHLIKTRGQQVTLRCSSQSGHNTVSWYQQALGQGPQFIFQYYREEENGRGNFPPRFSGLQFPNYSSELNVNALELDDSALYLCASSADRANTEAFFGQGTRLTVV.

The chain links TRBV12-3 or TRBV12-4 to TRBJ2-1; no clear D gene. The CDR3 has 12 amino acids. The V and J ends lost 3 bases and 4 bases respectively, with 4 bases between them. The CDR3 reads CASSFSYNEQFF. The DNA for the CDR3 is TGTGCCAGCAGTTTTTCATACAATGAGCAGTTCTTC.

This rearrangement joins TRBV11-2 to TRBJ1-2; TRBD1 matches at 7 bases. V lost 5 bases, J lost 6 bases, and 6 bases stayed unmatched. The CDR3 is 13 residues long. Per the germline V gene, CDR1 is SGHAT and CDR2 is FQNNGV. The CDR3 loop is CASSALTGDGYTF. The CDR3 nucleotides are TGTGCCAGCAGCGCGCTCACAGGGGATGGCTACACCTTC.

This chain connects TRBV19 to TRBJ2-3; D is possibly TRBD2 (6 bases). Per germline, CDR1 LNHDA and CDR2 SQIVND (reference sequence). The CDR3 length is 17 residues. Trimming removed 5 bases from V and 6 bases from J, with 24 bases in between. DNA of the CDR3: TGTGCCAGTAGTCCGTATAGCGGCCGGAAAGAGGGGGATACGCAGTATTTT. Translated, it gives CASSPYSGRKEGDTQYF.

The genes are TRBV30 and TRBJ2-7; 9 bases fit TRBD2. The CDR3 contains 14 residues. V shed 0 bases and J 0 bases; nucleotides not matched to a gene: 0. Germline V gives CDR1 GTSNPN, CDR2 SVGIG (reference sequence). DNA of the CDR3: TGTGCCTGGAGTGTACTAGCGGGCTCCTACGAGCAGTACTTC. Translating it yields CAWSVLAGSYEQYF.

V usage is TRBV5-6 and J usage is TRBJ1-2; TRBD1 matches 9 bases. CDR3 length: 12 residues. Trimming cost V 2 bases and J 8 bases; bases outside gene matches: 1. The germline CDR1 and CDR2 sequences are SGHDT and YYEEEE. The CDR3 region is CASSLQGAGYTF. The CDR3 DNA sequence: TGTGCCAGCAGCTTACAGGGGGCGGGCTACACCTTC.

A remark on this clone: The same CDR3 also results from other DNA sequences found in this sample. The CDR3 spells CASSQADRTGELFF. DNA of the CDR3: TGCGCCAGCAGCCAGGCGGACAGGACCGGGGAGCTGTTTTTT. The chain recombines TRBV4-1 with TRBJ2-2, with 7 bases fitting TRBD1. J gave up 5 bases and V 3 bases, and 3 bases lay outside the gene matches. CDR1 and CDR2 (germline): MGHRA, YSYEKL. The CDR3 totals 14 residues.

This clone ranks as medium-sized. The rearrangement links TRBV4-1 to TRBJ1-6, with a possible D match to TRBD1 (6 bases). Germline V gene data show CDR1 as MGHRA and CDR2 as YSYEKL. The CDR3 has 15 amino acids. V shed 3 bases and J shed 5 bases, with 11 bases lying between them. CDR3 in amino acids: CASSQIQGNNSPLHF. CDR3 bases: TGCGCCAGCAGCCAGATACAGGGTAATAATTCACCCCTCCACTTT.

The chain has TRBV29-1 and TRBJ2-2; D is perhaps TRBD2 (5 bases). The CDR3 is 14 amino acids. Germline V gene data show CDR1 as SQVTM and CDR2 as ANQGSEA. V was trimmed by 2 bases and J by 3 bases, leaving 10 bases between them. CDR3 protein: CSVERGSDTGELFF. The CDR3 nucleotides are TGCAGCGTTGAACGAGGGTCCGACACCGGGGAGCTGTTTTTT.

This clone was recorded a few times. The rearrangement links TRBV29-1 to TRBJ2-2; 9 bases agree with TRBD2. Germline V gene sequence: CDR1 SQVTM, CDR2 ANQGSEA. The CDR3 is made up of 16 amino acids. The V and J ends lost 2 bases and 6 bases, in that order; junction bases with no gene match: 10. The CDR3 bases are TGCAGCGTTGAAACAATAGCGGGGGCCCTCTCCGGGGAGCTGTTTTTT. It is translated as CSVETIAGALSGELFF.

The rearrangement uses TRBV5-5 and TRBJ2-5; 10 bases align to TRBD1. The length of the CDR3 is 14 residues. CDR1 is SGHKS and CDR2 is YYEKEE in the germline V gene (reference sequence). Trimming cost V 3 bases and J 4 bases; bases outside gene matches: 3. The CDR3 loop is CASSSGTGAETQYF. CDR3 sequence (DNA): TGTGCCAGCAGCTCCGGGACAGGGGCAGAGACCCAGTACTTC.

The chain uses TRBV6-5 and TRBJ1-2; D might be TRBD1 (5 bases). CDR1 and CDR2 (germline): MNHEY, SVGAGI. This CDR3 spans 15 amino acids. V lost 2 bases to trimming and J lost 8 bases, with 18 bases between them. CDR3 protein: CASSYVPLGLRGYTF. CDR3 sequence (DNA): TGTGCCAGCAGTTACGTGCCTTTGGGGCTGAGGGGCTACACCTTC.

This chain uses TRBV7-3 with TRBJ2-5, with 8 bases that match TRBD2. Germline-derived CDR1 and CDR2 are SGHTA and FQGTGA. The CDR3 spans 15 residues. The trim removed 3 bases at V and 2 bases at J, leaving 5 bases unmatched. The CDR3 DNA is TGTGCCAGCAGCTTTGGCGGGGGGATTCAAGAGACCCAGTACTTC. Translation: CASSFGGGIQETQYF.

The chain carries TRBV27 and TRBJ1-1; 11 bases are shared with TRBD1. V lost 5 bases to trimming and J lost 4 bases; unmatched junction nucleotides: 6. The CDR3 runs to 15 residues. CDR1 and CDR2 from the germline V gene are MNHEY and SMNVEV (reference sequence). CDR3 region: CASSPGQGAVTEAFF. The CDR3 DNA is TGTGCCAGCAGTCCAGGACAGGGGGCCGTCACTGAAGCTTTCTTT.

The CDR3 DNA sequence: TGTGCCAGCAGTTTTGGGGGGTTCGCAGGAAACACCATATATTTT. Translation: CASSFGGFAGNTIYF. The gene calls are TRBV28 and TRBJ1-3, with a weak D call TRBD1 (5 bases). This CDR3 has 15 residues. Trimming removed 3 bases at V and 4 bases at J, with 13 bases between. Per the germline V gene, CDR1 is MDHEN and CDR2 is SYDVKM.

This chain links TRBV10-3 with TRBJ2-4; maybe TRBD1 (6 bases). Germline V gives CDR1 ENHRY, CDR2 SYGVKD. V shed 1 base and J shed 5 bases, with 12 bases lying between them. This CDR3 spans 15 amino acids. This chain's CDR3 is CAISELGQGQNIQYF. CDR3 sequence (DNA): TGTGCCATCAGTGAGTTAGGGCAGGGGCAAAACATTCAGTACTTC.

The V gene is TRBV9, the J gene TRBJ2-1; the match to TRBD2 covers 10 bases. Germline values: CDR1 SGDLS, CDR2 YYNGEE. The CDR3 is made up of 16 amino acids. J gave up 3 bases and V 0 bases, and 3 bases lay outside the gene matches. CDR3 amino acids: CASSVGLAGDYNEQFF. The CDR3 DNA reads as TGTGCCAGCAGCGTAGGCCTAGCGGGGGACTACAATGAGCAGTTCTTC.

This rearrangement joins TRBV19 to TRBJ2-3; 8 bases align to TRBD2. V lost 5 bases to trimming and J lost 5 bases; unmatched junction nucleotides: 6. CDR3 size: 14 residues. Germline V gene lookup returns CDR1 LNHDA and CDR2 SQIVND (reference sequence). CDR3 sequence reads: CASSGAGGEDTQYF. The CDR3 DNA is TGTGCCAGTAGTGGGGCGGGGGGTGAAGATACGCAGTATTTT.

This clone was found once. This rearrangement joins TRBV4-3 to TRBJ2-1, with a weak D call TRBD2 (6 bases). Germline V gene lookup returns CDR1 LGHNA and CDR2 YSLEER. This CDR3 is 14 amino acids long. Trimming pared 0 bases from V and 9 bases from J, leaving 12 bases between. CDR3 in DNA: TGCGCCAGCAGCCAAGAACTAGCAACAGGTGAGCAGTTCTTC. This encodes CASSQELATGEQFF.

The rearrangement links TRBV5-1 to TRBJ2-5; 8 positions agree with TRBD2. The germline V gene has CDR1 SGHRS and CDR2 YFSETQ. The junction had 12 bases not matched to a gene; V was cut back by 0 bases and J by 5 bases. The CDR3 extends over 17 amino acids. In DNA, the CDR3 is TGCGCCAGCAGCTTGGAATACAGCGGGGGATCAGGGGAGACCCAGTACTTC. Its protein product is CASSLEYSGGSGETQYF.

The chain links TRBV7-9 to TRBJ1-3; D gene uncertain. Germline V CDR1 and CDR2: SEHNR, FQNEAQ (reference sequence). The CDR3 has 15 residues. Deletions cut 5 bases from V and 0 bases from J, with 11 bases between. The CDR3 sequence: CASSPRPSSGNTIYF. CDR3 coding DNA: TGTGCCAGCAGCCCCCGCCCTAGCTCTGGAAACACCATATATTTT.

V and J are TRBV7-9 and TRBJ2-7; tentatively, D is TRBD2 (7 bases). V dropped 5 bases and J dropped 0 bases, with 14 bases sitting between them. The CDR3 covers 15 residues. Germline lookup yields CDR1 SEHNR and CDR2 FQNEAQ (reference sequence). The DNA for the CDR3 is TGTGCCAGCAGCCCTTCGGGGGGCCTCTCCTACGAGCAGTACTTC. Encoded protein: CASSPSGGLSYEQYF. The full variable domain, with the rest looked up from reference TRBV7-9 and TRBJ2-7, is DTGVSQNPRHKITKRGQNVTFRCDPISEHNRLYWYRQTLGQGPEFLTYFQNEAQLEKSRLLSDRFSAERPKGSFSTLEIQRTEQGDSAMYLCASSPSGGLSYEQYFGPGTRLTVT.

The rearrangement links TRBV7-6 to TRBJ1-1; D is unclear. Trimming shortened V by 5 bases and J by 3 bases, and 13 bases separated the two germline ends. The germline gives CDR1 SGHVS, CDR2 FNYEAQ. The CDR3 runs to 14 residues. CDR3 sequence: CASSKGVGDTEAFF. Here the CDR3 DNA reads TGTGCCAGCAGCAAAGGTGTCGGGGACACTGAAGCTTTCTTT.

V gene TRBV5-1 combines with J gene TRBJ2-1; weak D call: TRBD1 (6 bases). The CDR3 has 12 amino acids. The V end was cut by 4 bases, the J end by 10 bases, with 12 bases between. Germline values: CDR1 SGHRS, CDR2 YFSETQ. The CDR3 is CASSLQGREQFF. The CDR3 DNA is TGCGCCAGCAGCCTACAGGGTCGGGAGCAGTTCTTC.

The chain employs TRBV3-1 (or the pseudogene TRBV3-2) and TRBJ2-2, with 8 bases matching TRBD1. Trimming cost V 4 bases and J 3 bases; bases outside gene matches: 4. The CDR3 is 15 residues long. The germline V gene has CDR1 LGHDT and CDR2 YNNKEL (reference sequence). The CDR3 here is CASSRTTGDTGELFF. CDR3 nucleotide sequence: TGTGCCAGCAGCCGAACGACAGGGGACACCGGGGAGCTGTTTTTT.

The rearrangement links TRBV5-1 to TRBJ2-2; no clear D gene. The V and J ends lost 0 bases and 2 bases respectively, with 8 bases between them. This CDR3 has 15 amino acids. Germline loops: CDR1 SGHRS, CDR2 YFSETQ. The CDR3 region has the DNA TGCGCCAGCAGCTTGGTGGCAGGTAACACCGGGGAGCTGTTTTTT. It translates to CASSLVAGNTGELFF.

This clone has just one count. V is TRBV6-5 and J is TRBJ2-2; 9 bases align to TRBD2. Germline V gene sequence: CDR1 MNHEY, CDR2 SVGAGI. This CDR3 has 15 residues. J lost 7 bases, V lost 2 bases, and 5 bases had no gene match. The CDR3 reads CASSYGLAGIGELFF. The CDR3 DNA follows: TGTGCCAGCAGTTACGGGCTAGCGGGGATCGGGGAGCTGTTTTTT.

V usage is TRBV7-2 and J usage is TRBJ2-7; 8 bases match TRBD2. This CDR3 is 14 amino acids long. Germline assignment: CDR1 SGHTA and CDR2 FQGNSA. V shed 5 bases and J 2 bases; nucleotides not matched to a gene: 5. For the CDR3, the DNA is TGTGCCAGCAGCGTTATGCGGGGGGCCTACGAGCAGTACTTC. This sequence encodes CASSVMRGAYEQYF.